This paragraph covers one T cell receptor beta chain sequence. The sequenced template was RNA, covering the TCR beta CDR3 region. RT-PCR with HTBI primers came first, then second-round multiplex PCR. TCRdb called the multiplex PCR reads again in MiXCR, with one record for every CDR3 protein. This table holds 150,000 to 200,000 distinct CDR3 sequences, under 40% found once. CDR1 and CDR2 (germline): KGHSH, LQKENI. The CDR3 is 17 amino acids. V was pared by 3 bases and J by 0 bases, with 15 bases between. This sample is drawn from a study of Graves' ophthalmopathy and Graves' hyperthyroidism. The diagnosis was founded upon clinical symptoms, serum thyroxine, TRAb, thyroid ultrasound and orbital computed tomography.

Sample: peripheral blood. V usage is TRBV18 and J usage is TRBJ1-3, with TRBD1 as a possible D gene (5 bases). The receptor comes from a woman aged 40-49 years with Graves' ophthalmopathy. The DNA of the CDR3 is TGTGCCAGCTCACCCCCGGGGGTCCGAAGCTCTGGAAACACCATATATTTT. Amino acids: CASSPPGVRSSGNTIYF.